This TCR beta chain was identified during a study of blood T cells in healthy people across ages. In this sample, this clonotype turned up a few times. The antigen is undetermined. A J-beta primer mix and a sample-barcoded 5' primer were used in a second PCR of about 6 to 12 cycles. Each cDNA molecule was tagged by a template-switch adaptor that had 12 random nucleotides. Via MiXCR, TCRdb re-called the 5' RACE reads, giving one row per CDR3 protein. The sample records hundreds of thousands of distinct CDR3 sequences, around 21% being singletons. The study's findings and limits: More naive CD4+ cells and higher diversity marked long-lived donors relative to aged donors. CMV infection status of these donors was not known.

The V end lost 0 bases, the J end lost 4 bases, and 10 bases lay between the germline ends. The CDR3 loop spans 14 amino acids. Germline CDR1 SGHRS, CDR2 YFSETQ. Samples had at least 6.5 million PBMCs isolated from them. The chain combines TRBV5-1 with TRBJ1-2; tentative D call: TRBD1 (6 bases). Sequencing used blood. The source is a man between 65 and 80 years old in good health. The CDR3 protein is CASSLEGEGYGYTF. Written as DNA, the CDR3 is TGCGCCAGCAGCTTGGAGGGGGAAGGCTATGGCTACACCTTC.